This T cell receptor beta chain was documented in a study of Graves' ophthalmopathy and Graves' hyperthyroidism. About the study: Specimen type is peripheral blood, obtained at initial diagnosis before any treatment. Points from the study as a whole: Separation of ophthalmopathy from stable hyperthyroidism was achieved by a 13-signature model, at around 89% sensitivity and approximately 84% specificity. Most thyroid-expanded clonotypes exceeding 0.001 frequency were also found in blood.

The CDR3 totals 13 residues. Germline V gene sequence: CDR1 MDHEN, CDR2 SYDVKM. V was pared by 1 base and J by 0 bases, with 3 bases between. Clinical symptoms and serum thyroxine were used for diagnosis; TRAb, thyroid ultrasound and orbital computed tomography were also relied on. Amplified material comprised TCR beta CDR3 regions derived from RNA transcripts. First-round RT-PCR used HTBI primers; second-round multiplex PCR followed. TCRdb ran MiXCR on the multiplex PCR reads and lists one entry per CDR3 protein. The sample contains more than 150,000 distinct CDR3 sequences, approximately 38% of which appear only once. This clonotype was recorded many times. Its specificity is not known.

The J gene is TRBJ1-1, the V gene TRBV28; D gene unclear. This sequence originates from a woman in her thirties or forties with Graves' ophthalmopathy. Sequenced: peripheral blood. The CDR3 DNA sequence: TGTGCCAGCAGTTTATTACTGAACACTGAAGCTTTCTTT. Protein: CASSLLLNTEAFF.